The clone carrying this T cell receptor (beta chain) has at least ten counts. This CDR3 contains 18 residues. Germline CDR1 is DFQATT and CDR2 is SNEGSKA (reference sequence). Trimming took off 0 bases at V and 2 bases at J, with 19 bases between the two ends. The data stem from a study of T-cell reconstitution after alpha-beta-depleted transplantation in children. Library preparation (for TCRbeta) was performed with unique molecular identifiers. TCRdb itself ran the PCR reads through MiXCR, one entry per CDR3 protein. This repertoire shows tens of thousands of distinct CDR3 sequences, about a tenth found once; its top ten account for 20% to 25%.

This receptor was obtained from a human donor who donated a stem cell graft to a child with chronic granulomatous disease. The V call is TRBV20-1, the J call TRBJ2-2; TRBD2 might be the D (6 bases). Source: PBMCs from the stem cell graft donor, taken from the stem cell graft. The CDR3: CSARDGPMAGTNTGELFF. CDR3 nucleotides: TGCAGTGCTAGAGATGGCCCTATGGCGGGGACTAACACCGGGGAGCTGTTTTTT.